This passage covers 29 T cell receptor beta chains from one sample sequenced in a study of cytomegalovirus exposure and HLA in healthy donors. The PCR contained 60 Vbeta and 13 Jbeta primers. Using immunoSEQ multiplex PCR, the repertoire was profiled, and TCRdb retains in-frame clones only, with some absent. The table includes 150,000 to 180,000 clones, 75% to 85% detected once. Sequencing input: PBMCs. The receptors stem from a woman aged 40 to 49 in good health and CMV-seropositive.

The rearrangement uses TRBV6-1 and TRBJ1-4, with TRBD1 matching 11 bases. The CDR3 runs 14 residues. The V and J ends lost 6 bases and 7 bases, in that order; junction bases with no gene match: 4. Germline V gene sequence: CDR1 MNHNS, CDR2 SASEGT. This chain's CDR3 is CASRDRGRVEKLFF. The CDR3 coding sequence is TGTGCCAGCAGGGACAGGGGGCGAGTTGAAAAACTGTTTTTT.

The gene calls are TRBV7-2 and TRBJ2-7; 16 bases agree with TRBD2. CDR1 and CDR2 from the germline V gene are SGHTA and FQGNSA. Trimming at V came to 6 bases and at J to 3 bases, leaving 14 bases not matched to a gene. The CDR3 consists of 19 residues. The CDR3 reads CASSLLGLAGGSEFYEQYF. CDR3 nucleotide sequence: TGTGCCAGCAGTCTCCTGGGACTAGCGGGAGGGTCGGAGTTCTACGAGCAGTACTTC.

The rearrangement uses TRBV5-1 and TRBJ2-1; the D gene is possibly TRBD1 (6 bases). The CDR3 covers 14 residues. The germline CDR1 and CDR2 sequences are SGHRS and YFSETQ. Trimming removed 0 bases from V and 3 bases from J, with 7 bases in between. The CDR3 protein is CASSLAQGYNEQFF. The CDR3 DNA reads as TGCGCCAGCAGCTTGGCACAGGGCTACAATGAGCAGTTCTTC.

V and J are TRBV15 and TRBJ1-5, with 7 nucleotides matching TRBD1. Looked up from germline, CDR1 is LNHNV and CDR2 is YYDKDF (reference sequence). J gave up 3 bases and V 1 base, and 3 bases lay outside the gene matches. The CDR3 consists of 15 residues. This chain's CDR3 is CATSRVDRNNQPQHF. The CDR3 DNA reads as TGTGCCACCAGCAGAGTGGACAGGAACAATCAGCCCCAGCATTTT. Looking up the rest from reference TRBV15 and TRBJ1-5 gives the full variable domain: DAMVIQNPRYQVTQFGKPVTLSCSQTLNHNVMYWYQQKSSQAPKLLFHYYDKDFNNEADTPDNFQSRRPNTSFCFLDIRSPGLGDTAMYLCATSRVDRNNQPQHFGDGTRLSIL.

The chain combines TRBV5-8 with TRBJ2-1, with a weak D call TRBD2 (6 bases). CDR1 and CDR2 (germline): SGHTS, YDEGEE. The germline V and J ends were trimmed by 5 bases and 5 bases, with 17 bases remaining between them. This CDR3 spans 15 amino acids. CDR3 amino acids: CASREDGGGNNEQFF. CDR3 bases: TGTGCCAGCAGGGAGGACGGGGGTGGGAACAATGAGCAGTTCTTC. Full variable domain (outside the CDR3, taken from reference TRBV5-8 and TRBJ2-1): EAGVTQSPTHLIKTRGQQATLRCSPISGHTSVYWYQQALGLGLQFLLWYDEGEERNRGNFPPRFSGRQFPNYSSELNVNALELEDSALYLCASREDGGGNNEQFFGPGTRLTVL.

This chain connects TRBV7-3 to TRBJ1-1; 7 bases are a match to TRBD1. V was pared by 5 bases and J by 7 bases, with 7 bases of the junction left unmatched. Per the germline V gene, CDR1 is SGHTA and CDR2 is FQGTGA. The CDR3 loop spans 13 amino acids. DNA of the CDR3: TGTGCCAGCAGCACTAACCGGGACAGTGAAGCTTTCTTT. Translated: CASSTNRDSEAFF.

The chain employs TRBV2 and TRBJ2-2, with TRBD2 as a possible D gene (6 bases). Trimming left V 0 bases short and J 5 bases short, with 13 bases between. There are 16 residues in the CDR3. Germline loops: CDR1 SNHLY, CDR2 FYNNEI. The CDR3 here is CASSEAPLGGTGELFF. The CDR3 DNA sequence: TGTGCCAGCAGTGAAGCCCCTTTGGGGGGTACCGGGGAGCTGTTTTTT.

The chain uses TRBV5-1 and TRBJ2-7; 10 bases line up with TRBD2. Germline CDR1 reads SGHRS; CDR2 reads YFSETQ. The CDR3 is made up of 15 amino acids. V gave up 3 bases and J gave up 1 base; unmatched junction bases: 4. CDR3 DNA sequence: TGCGCCAGCAGCTGGCTAGCGGGGGCGTCCTACGAGCAGTACTTC. It codes for CASSWLAGASYEQYF.

The V gene is TRBV6-1, the J gene TRBJ1-1; 9 bases match TRBD1. V gave up 4 bases and J gave up 4 bases; unmatched junction bases: 4. This CDR3 region has 14 residues. The germline V gene encodes CDR1 MNHNS and CDR2 SASEGT. In DNA form, the CDR3 reads TGTGCCAGCAGTGTGGGACAGGGCCGCACTGAAGCTTTCTTT. This sequence encodes CASSVGQGRTEAFF.

The CDR3, as DNA: TGTGCCTGGAGTGTTCCAGGGGGCGTCTATGGCTACACCTTC. This sequence encodes CAWSVPGGVYGYTF. The V gene is TRBV30, the J gene TRBJ1-2; TRBD1 aligns across 8 bases. The CDR3 has 14 amino acids. After removal of 0 bases from V and 4 bases from J, the junction contained 4 bases not matched to a gene. Germline V gives CDR1 GTSNPN, CDR2 SVGIG (reference sequence). Variable domain in full (rest from reference TRBV30 and TRBJ1-2): SQTIHQWPATLVQPVGSPLSLECTVEGTSNPNLYWYRQAAGRGLQLLFYSVGIGQISSEVPQNLSASRPQDRQFILSSKKLLLSDSGFYLCAWSVPGGVYGYTFGSGTRLTVV.

The gene calls are TRBV14 and TRBJ2-7; D perhaps matches TRBD1 (6 bases). CDR3 length: 15 residues. The V end was cut by 7 bases, the J end by 3 bases, with 19 bases between. CDR1 is SGHDN and CDR2 is FVKESK in the germline V gene. CDR3 region: CASTERTGTRYEQYF. The CDR3 nucleotides read TGTGCCAGCACGGAACGAACAGGGACCCGCTACGAGCAGTACTTC.

This clone has just one count. The J gene is TRBJ2-3, the V gene TRBV28; 8 positions agree with TRBD2. After removal of 4 bases from V and 3 bases from J, the junction contained 6 bases not matched to a gene. The CDR3 is 15 amino acids. Germline assignment: CDR1 MDHEN and CDR2 SYDVKM. The CDR3 protein is CASSSPGTRTDTQYF. The CDR3 DNA reads TGTGCCAGCAGTTCCCCGGGGACTAGAACAGATACGCAGTATTTT.

The chain uses TRBV9 and TRBJ2-7; 9 bases agree with TRBD1. The CDR3 spans 14 residues. Per the germline V gene, CDR1 is SGDLS and CDR2 is YYNGEE. V lost 3 bases to trimming and J lost 4 bases; unmatched junction nucleotides: 5. CDR3 region: CASSAEDRGYEQYF. CDR3 in DNA: TGTGCCAGCAGCGCAGAGGACAGGGGTTACGAGCAGTACTTC.

This clone was observed a handful of times. The rearrangement links TRBV5-1 to TRBJ2-2; 13 positions match TRBD2. Germline loops: CDR1 SGHRS, CDR2 YFSETQ. Trimming cost V 5 bases and J 5 bases; bases outside gene matches: 12. This CDR3 spans 18 amino acids. CDR3 coding DNA: TGCGCCAGCAGGAATCCACTAGCGGGAGGGCCAAGGACCGGGGAGCTGTTTTTT. Translated: CASRNPLAGGPRTGELFF.

The chain joins TRBV9 to TRBJ1-5, with 8 positions matching TRBD1. Germline assignment: CDR1 SGDLS and CDR2 YYNGEE. The trim removed 4 bases at V and 4 bases at J, leaving 7 bases unmatched. This CDR3 comprises 15 residues. DNA for the CDR3: TGTGCCAGCAGCTGGACAGGGACCCTTAATCAGCCCCAGCATTTT. This translates into CASSWTGTLNQPQHF.

The CDR3 DNA follows: TGCAGCGTTGAAAGCCGAGGGGGAGAGCAGTACTTC. Its protein is CSVESRGGEQYF. The chain joins TRBV29-1 to TRBJ2-7, with a tentative D call TRBD1 (6 bases). CDR1 is SQVTM and CDR2 is ANQGSEA in the germline V gene. V lost 2 bases and J 7 bases, leaving 12 bases between the germline ends. The CDR3 is 12 amino acids.

The chain is built from TRBV7-2 and TRBJ2-1, with D unclear. The CDR3 has 15 residues. The germline gives CDR1 SGHTA, CDR2 FQGNSA. V was shortened by 4 bases and J by 4 bases, with 14 bases between the two germline ends. CDR3 coding DNA: TGTGCCAGCAGCTCCTCTCACCTCCGGTACAATGAGCAGTTCTTC. Protein sequence: CASSSSHLRYNEQFF.

This clone was recorded only once. The V gene is TRBV6-1, the J gene TRBJ1-1; no reliable D call. The CDR3 consists of 14 residues. The V end was cut by 2 bases, the J end by 4 bases, with 11 bases between. Per germline, CDR1 MNHNS and CDR2 SASEGT. The chain's CDR3 is CASSEQPTSTEAFF. The CDR3 DNA reads TGTGCCAGCAGTGAACAACCGACATCCACTGAAGCTTTCTTT.

The count of this clone is one. This chain links TRBV11-3 with TRBJ2-3; 7 nucleotides align to TRBD2. There are 16 residues in the CDR3. Germline CDR1 reads SGHNT; CDR2 reads YENEEA. The junction had 10 bases not matched to a gene; V was cut back by 5 bases and J by 2 bases. The DNA for the CDR3 is TGTGCCAGCAGCGACCAGAGAGCGGGAAACACAGATACGCAGTATTTT. It specifies CASSDQRAGNTDTQYF.

The chain has TRBV5-1 and TRBJ2-1, with 9 bases lining up with TRBD2. V was pared by 0 bases and J by 5 bases, with 6 bases of the junction left unmatched. Germline V gene data show CDR1 as SGHRS and CDR2 as YFSETQ. The CDR3 is 16 amino acids. The CDR3 nucleotides read TGCGCCAGCAGCTTGGTGGCGGGAGGGAGTAACAATGAGCAGTTCTTC. Translation gives CASSLVAGGSNNEQFF.

The chain is built from TRBV19 and TRBJ2-7; TRBD2 matches 13 bases. The CDR3 length is 14 residues. With V trimmed by 8 bases and J by 3 bases, 4 bases remained unmatched. CDR1 and CDR2 (germline): LNHDA, SQIVND (reference sequence). CDR3 protein: CASSGTSGIYEQYF. In DNA, the CDR3 is TGTGCCAGTTCCGGGACTAGCGGGATCTACGAGCAGTACTTC.

The V call is TRBV4-1, the J call TRBJ2-1, with 12 positions matching TRBD1. CDR1 and CDR2 (germline): MGHRA, YSYEKL. V shed 2 bases, J shed 6 bases, and the junction held 5 bases outside the gene matches. CDR3 length: 16 amino acids. CDR3 in amino acids: CASSQPGTGGLNEQFF. CDR3 DNA: TGCGCCAGCAGCCAACCCGGGACAGGGGGCCTCAATGAGCAGTTCTTC.

Only a few counts were recorded for this clone. The chain is built from TRBV19 and TRBJ2-3; TRBD2 matches 11 bases. CDR1 LNHDA and CDR2 SQIVND come from the germline V gene (reference sequence). CDR3 length: 14 amino acids. V dropped 8 bases and J dropped 8; count of bases not matched to a gene: 9. For the CDR3, the DNA is TGTGCCAGTTCCGTAGCGGGAGGGGGAGTTACGCAGTATTTT. This gives the protein CASSVAGGGVTQYF.

The rearrangement links TRBV10-3 to TRBJ2-5; 7 bases map to TRBD1. The V segment lost 10 bases and the J segment 5 bases; nucleotides outside the gene matches: 10. In germline, CDR1 is ENHRY, CDR2 SYGVKD. The CDR3 loop spans 13 amino acids. The CDR3: CATTTGVLETQYF. Written as DNA, the CDR3 is TGTGCCACCACTACAGGGGTGTTGGAGACCCAGTACTTC.

This chain uses TRBV6-4 with TRBJ2-1; 8 nucleotides align to TRBD2. The length of the CDR3 is 16 residues. CDR1 is MRHNA, CDR2 SNTAGT, per germline. Trimming took 0 bases from V and 8 from J; bases not matched to a gene: 9. The CDR3 DNA reads TGTGCCAGCAGTGACTCTACCCAGCGGGAGTTGGATGAGCAGTTCTTC. Translated, it gives CASSDSTQRELDEQFF.

The chain is built from TRBV4-2 and TRBJ1-6; the D is unclear. Per germline, CDR1 LGHNA and CDR2 YNFKEQ. The CDR3 has 15 amino acids. Trimming removed 3 bases from V and 7 bases from J, with 13 bases in between. Written as DNA, the CDR3 is TGTGCCAGCAGCCAGGAGGACGGAATAAATTCACCCCTCCACTTT. Its translation: CASSQEDGINSPLHF.

This clone was counted only a few times. V gene TRBV30 combines with J gene TRBJ2-7; TRBD2 aligns across 7 bases. V was pared by 1 base and J by 2 bases, with 17 bases of the junction left unmatched. From germline, CDR1 is GTSNPN and CDR2 SVGIG (reference sequence). This CDR3 region has 18 residues. The CDR3 nucleotides are TGTGCCTGGAGTGGCCTCCGTCCGCGGGAGCGCCATACCTACGAGCAGTACTTC. Encoded protein: CAWSGLRPRERHTYEQYF. Drawing the rest from reference TRBV30 and TRBJ2-7, the complete variable domain is SQTIHQWPATLVQPVGSPLSLECTVEGTSNPNLYWYRQAAGRGLQLLFYSVGIGQISSEVPQNLSASRPQDRQFILSSKKLLLSDSGFYLCAWSGLRPRERHTYEQYFGPGTRLTVT.

The chain joins TRBV15 to TRBJ2-7; the match to TRBD1 covers 8 bases. The CDR3 loop spans 15 amino acids. Germline-derived CDR1 and CDR2 are LNHNV and YYDKDF (reference sequence). Trimming took 5 bases from V and 0 from J; bases not matched to a gene: 6. This CDR3 is CATSARDRISYEQYF. The CDR3 coding sequence is TGTGCCACCAGCGCCCGGGACAGGATCTCCTACGAGCAGTACTTC.

The rearrangement links TRBV9 to TRBJ1-3, with a tentative D call TRBD1 (6 bases). Per germline, CDR1 SGDLS and CDR2 YYNGEE. The CDR3 has 14 amino acids. V lost 3 bases and J 7 bases, leaving 14 bases between the germline ends. The chain's CDR3 is CASSDRVFSNTIYF. CDR3 bases: TGTGCCAGCAGCGACAGGGTCTTCTCGAACACCATATATTTT.